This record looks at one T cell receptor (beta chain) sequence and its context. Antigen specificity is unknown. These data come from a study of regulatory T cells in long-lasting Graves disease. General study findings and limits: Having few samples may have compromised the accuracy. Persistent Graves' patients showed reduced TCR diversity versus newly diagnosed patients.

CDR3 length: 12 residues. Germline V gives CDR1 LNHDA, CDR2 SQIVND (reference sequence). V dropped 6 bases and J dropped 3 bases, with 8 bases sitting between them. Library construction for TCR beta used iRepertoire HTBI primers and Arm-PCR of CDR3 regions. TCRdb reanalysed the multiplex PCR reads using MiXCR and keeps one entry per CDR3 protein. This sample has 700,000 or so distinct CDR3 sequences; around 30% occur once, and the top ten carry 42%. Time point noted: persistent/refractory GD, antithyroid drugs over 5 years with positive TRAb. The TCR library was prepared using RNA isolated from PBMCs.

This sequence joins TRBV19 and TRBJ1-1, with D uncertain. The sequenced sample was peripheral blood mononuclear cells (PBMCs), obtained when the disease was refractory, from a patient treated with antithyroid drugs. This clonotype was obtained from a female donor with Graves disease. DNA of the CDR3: TGTGCCAGTAGCTACGCGCACACTGAAGCTTTCTTT. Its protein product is CASSYAHTEAFF. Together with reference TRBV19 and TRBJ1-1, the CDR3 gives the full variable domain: DGGITQSPKYLFRKEGQNVTLSCEQNLNHDAMYWYRQDPGQGLRLIYYSQIVNDFQKGDIAEGYSVSREKKESFPLTVTSAQKNPTAFYLCASSYAHTEAFFGQGTRLTVV.